The present entry profiles one T cell receptor beta chain with its context. Sequencing was performed with immunoSEQ multiplex PCR; in TCRdb, only in-frame clones are kept and a portion is missing. The sample records some 240,000 clones, around 87% being singletons. J lost 8 bases, V lost 5 bases, and 16 bases had no gene match. Germline CDR1 PRHDT, CDR2 FYEKMQ (reference sequence). CDR3 length equals 17 residues. The data belong to a study of cytomegalovirus exposure and HLA in healthy donors. As for the study in general: The 120 or so validation repertoires used a platform that matched the one used for the approximately 610 first-cohort repertoires, as a later analysis reported.

The source of this sequence is a woman between 18 and 29 years old in good health and CMV-seropositive. This chain connects TRBV13 to TRBJ1-3, with TRBD1 matching over 9 bases. The material sequenced was PBMCs. The CDR3 loop reads CASSPSEGEQGADTIYF. The CDR3 DNA reads TGTGCCAGCAGCCCCTCCGAGGGGGAACAGGGGGCGGACACCATATATTTT.